The T cell receptor beta chain described here comes from a study of molecular identifiers for immune sequencing clone quantification. TCRdb called the PCR reads again in MiXCR, with one record for every CDR3 protein. The sample contains nearly 650,000 distinct CDR3 sequences, roughly 23% of which appear only once. The sample holds a few counts of this clonotype. With 4 bases removed from V and 1 base from J, the gap between germline ends came to 11 bases. From germline, CDR1 is SNHLY and CDR2 FYNNEI. The CDR3 runs to 14 residues. Between about 18,000 and 1,000,000 sorted cells, with 10%, 30% or 50% RNA, yielded naive CD8 libraries.

The chain joins TRBV2 to TRBJ2-7; a possible D gene is TRBD1 (5 bases). Sequenced material: naive CD8+ T cells from blood, with Jurkat cell RNA spiked in. Subset described: FACS-sorted CD8+CD4-CCR7+CD45RA+ naive T cells. This TCR was sampled from a human donor in good health. Some libraries in this study had Jurkat cell RNA spiked in. The CDR3 DNA reads TGTGCCAGCAGTGGAGGCAGGGCATCCTACGAGCAGTACTTC. Amino acid sequence: CASSGGRASYEQYF.